One sample yielded the 14 T cell receptor beta chains listed below, sequenced in a study of identical twins. TCRdb called the 5' RACE reads again in MiXCR, with one record for every CDR3 protein. The profile covers 1.5 million or so distinct CDR3 sequences, with 25% to 35% appearing a single time and about 0.3% taken by the ten largest. Sequenced: cord blood. These receptors were collected from a newborn girl in good health.

There are a few counts of this clonotype. The chain couples TRBV10-3 to TRBJ2-3; the match to TRBD2 covers 13 bases. Looked up from germline, CDR1 is ENHRY and CDR2 is SYGVKD. This CDR3 spans 16 amino acids. Unmatched junction bases numbered 10, after V lost 8 bases and J lost 5 bases. CDR3 DNA sequence: TGTGCCATCGGCCGGACTAGCGGGGGTAGTCGAGATACGCAGTATTTT. Translated, it gives CAIGRTSGGSRDTQYF.

The chain is built from TRBV5-1 and TRBJ2-7; TRBD2 matches at 8 bases. V lost 4 bases to trimming and J lost 6 bases; unmatched junction nucleotides: 6. Germline assignment: CDR1 SGHRS and CDR2 YFSETQ. This CDR3 is built from 13 residues. CDR3 sequence reads: CASSAGTRSEQYF. The CDR3 DNA follows: TGCGCCAGCAGCGCCGGGACTAGAAGCGAGCAGTACTTC.

There are many counts of this clonotype. The chain joins TRBV14 to TRBJ1-2, with a tentative D call TRBD1 (6 bases). The germline CDR1 and CDR2 sequences are SGHDN and FVKESK. CDR3 length: 15 amino acids. Trimming cost V 6 bases and J 4 bases, with 18 bases left between them. The CDR3 here is CASSRKIQGLYGYTF. In nucleotides, the CDR3 is TGTGCCAGCAGTCGCAAGATACAGGGCCTCTATGGCTACACCTTC.

The V and J genes are TRBV25-1 and TRBJ2-1; D is ambiguous. The CDR3 sequence is 11 residues long. From germline, CDR1 is MGHDK and CDR2 SYGVNS. The V end lost 8 bases, the J end lost 4 bases, and 6 bases lay between the germline ends. CDR3 in amino acids: CASAGYNEQFF. DNA for the CDR3: TGTGCCAGCGCAGGATACAATGAGCAGTTCTTC. Drawing the rest from reference TRBV25-1 and TRBJ2-1, the complete variable domain is EADIYQTPRYLVIGTGKKITLECSQTMGHDKMYWYQQDPGMELHLIHYSYGVNSTEKGDLSSESTVSRIRTEHFPLTLESARPSHTSQYLCASAGYNEQFFGPGTRLTVL.

The chain recombines TRBV20-1 with TRBJ2-2, with 8 bases aligning to TRBD1. The CDR3 totals 15 residues. V lost 6 bases, J lost 1 base, and 7 bases stayed unmatched. Germline CDR1 reads DFQATT; CDR2 reads SNEGSKA (reference sequence). CDR3 sequence (DNA): TGCAGTGCCATGTCCGGGACAGGGAACACCGGGGAGCTGTTTTTT. Protein: CSAMSGTGNTGELFF.

The chain links TRBV7-8 to TRBJ2-4; TRBD2 aligns across 9 bases. The germline CDR1 and CDR2 sequences are SGHVS and FQNEAQ. The V and J ends lost 5 bases and 7 bases, in that order; junction bases with no gene match: 15. The CDR3 length is 17 residues. The CDR3 region has the DNA TGTGCCAGCAGCCCTAGACCCCCAGGACTAGCGTGGAACATTCAGTACTTC. Its protein product is CASSPRPPGLAWNIQYF. The variable domain in full, with the rest retrieved from reference TRBV7-8 and TRBJ2-4, is GAGVSQSPRYKVAKRGQDVALRCDPISGHVSLFWYQQALGQGPEFLTYFQNEAQLDKSGLPSDRFFAERPEGSVSTLKIQRTQQEDSAVYLCASSPRPPGLAWNIQYFGAGTRLSVL.

This clonotype was seen a few times. The chain has TRBV6-1 and TRBJ2-7; perhaps D is TRBD1 or TRBD2 (5 bases each). V dropped 2 bases and J dropped 2 bases, with 13 bases sitting between them. Germline lookup yields CDR1 MNHNS and CDR2 SASEGT. CDR3 length equals 15 residues. The DNA of the CDR3 is TGTGCCAGCAGTGAACCCGGGACGGTCCCCTACGAGCAGTACTTC. It codes for CASSEPGTVPYEQYF.

This clonotype was seen a few times. The V gene is TRBV4-1, the J gene TRBJ2-3; D is ambiguous. The CDR3 length is 13 residues. V lost 0 bases to trimming and J lost 9 bases, with 10 bases between them. CDR1 is MGHRA, CDR2 YSYEKL, per germline. CDR3 region: CASSQETPTTQYF. CDR3 nucleotides: TGCGCCAGCAGCCAAGAGACTCCTACCACGCAGTATTTT.

The chain joins TRBV7-9 to TRBJ2-1, with TRBD1 as a possible D gene (5 bases). CDR1 and CDR2 (germline): SEHNR, FQNEAQ (reference sequence). The CDR3 spans 12 residues. Trimming took 7 bases from V and 9 from J, leaving 13 bases between them. The CDR3 is CASTHRKSEQFF. Here the CDR3 DNA reads TGTGCCAGCACCCACAGGAAATCTGAGCAGTTCTTC.

There are a few counts of this clonotype. The chain combines TRBV27 with TRBJ1-1, with a tentative D call TRBD1 (5 bases). V lost 0 bases to trimming and J lost 5 bases, with 13 bases between them. Germline V gives CDR1 MNHEY, CDR2 SMNVEV (reference sequence). CDR3 length equals 15 residues. CDR3 nucleotide sequence: TGTGCCAGCAGTTTATCGGGGGGGGTTGGGACTGAAGCTTTCTTT. Translated: CASSLSGGVGTEAFF.

Remarks on this clonotype: A much larger clone lies a single base off, so this may be a read error. The V and J genes are TRBV3-1 and TRBJ2-1, with 15 bases lining up with TRBD2. With 3 bases clipped from V and 7 bases from J, the junction kept 1 base outside the gene matches. Germline V gene sequence: CDR1 LGHDT, CDR2 YNNKEL (reference sequence). The CDR3 length is 15 residues. The CDR3 bases are TGTGCCAGCAGCCATGGGACTAGCGGGAGGAATGAGCAGTTCTTC. Residues: CASSHGTSGRNEQFF.

This clonotype was found a few times. The V gene is TRBV5-1, the J gene TRBJ2-5, with 13 bases matching TRBD2. The germline CDR1 and CDR2 sequences are SGHRS and YFSETQ. The CDR3 covers 16 residues. After removal of 4 bases from V and 5 bases from J, the junction contained 8 bases not matched to a gene. Written as DNA, the CDR3 is TGCGCCAGCAGCCAAGAAAAGGGACTAGCGGGGGAGACCCAGTACTTC. Translation gives CASSQEKGLAGETQYF.

This clonotype was counted only a few times. The rearrangement joins TRBV2 to TRBJ2-5; D possibly corresponds to TRBD1 (5 bases). V was trimmed by 4 bases and J by 1 base, leaving 13 bases between them. CDR3 size: 15 residues. The germline CDR1 and CDR2 sequences are SNHLY and FYNNEI. The CDR3 is CASSGQQVPQETQYF. Written as DNA, the CDR3 is TGTGCCAGCAGTGGGCAACAGGTTCCCCAAGAGACCCAGTACTTC.

The table lists this clonotype with a few counts. J is TRBJ2-5 and V is TRBV10-3; TRBD1 aligns across 9 bases. The germline V gene encodes CDR1 ENHRY and CDR2 SYGVKD. This CDR3 spans 16 amino acids. The trim removed 0 bases at V and 1 base at J, leaving 3 bases unmatched. The CDR3, as DNA: TGTGCCATCAGTGAGTCGGGGGACAGGGTCCAAGAGACCCAGTACTTC. It is translated as CAISESGDRVQETQYF.